What follows are 25 T cell receptor beta chains derived from one specimen sequenced in a study of beta chain features in type 1 diabetes. Study-wide findings and caveats: The study found moderately but significantly shorter TCRB CDR3s in all four CD4+ subsets of Type 1 diabetes patients.

These receptors lack a known antigen. The isolated RNA, all of it, was reverse transcribed, so expressed TCRB transcripts were what got sequenced. Libraries were prepared by immunoSEQ multiplex PCR; TCRdb keeps only in-frame clonotypes and omits some of them. The sample has some 63,000 clones, around 49% seen once; the top ten hold 0.7%. Sequences were obtained from central memory CD4+ T cells from blood. Every receptor here comes from a man aged 25-45 years with type 1 diabetes.

The gene calls are TRBV11-2 and TRBJ2-2; no definite D call. This CDR3 region has 12 residues. Germline loops: CDR1 SGHAT, CDR2 FQNNGV. Between the trimmed V and J ends, which lost 7 bases and 1 base, there was a span of 4 bases. CDR3 sequence: CASNKNTGELFF. The CDR3 coding sequence is TGTGCCAGCAACAAGAACACCGGGGAGCTGTTTTTT.

This clone has a handful of counts. The V gene is TRBV18, the J gene TRBJ2-1; 12 positions agree with TRBD2. The CDR3 sequence is 15 residues long. V was pared by 6 bases and J by 5 bases, with 5 bases of the junction left unmatched. Germline CDR1 and CDR2: KGHSH and LQKENI. CDR3 DNA sequence: TGTGCCAGCTCTGAGACTAGCGGGAGTGACAATGAGCAGTTCTTC. Translation: CASSETSGSDNEQFF.

This clone has just a few counts. This chain uses TRBV6-1 with TRBJ2-7; possibly TRBD1 for D (6 bases). This CDR3 has 11 amino acids. V dropped 6 bases and J dropped 4 bases, with 7 bases sitting between them. Germline V gene lookup returns CDR1 MNHNS and CDR2 SASEGT. The CDR3 bases are TGTGCCAGCAGACAGGGATACGAGCAGTACTTC. Translated, it gives CASRQGYEQYF.

The chain joins TRBV2 to TRBJ2-7; D might be TRBD1 (6 bases). This CDR3 has 12 residues. The germline V gene has CDR1 SNHLY and CDR2 FYNNEI. V dropped 6 bases and J dropped 6 bases, with 12 bases sitting between them. The CDR3 loop reads CASRPQGPEQYF. The CDR3 DNA sequence: TGTGCCAGCAGACCACAGGGCCCCGAGCAGTACTTC.

This clone has more than one count but fewer than ten. The chain combines TRBV6-1 with TRBJ1-5; D might be TRBD1 (5 bases). The CDR3 sequence is 15 residues long. Looked up from germline, CDR1 is MNHNS and CDR2 is SASEGT. The V gene lost 4 bases and the J gene lost 3 bases, with 13 bases spanning the gap. The CDR3 nucleotides are TGTGCCAGCAGTGGACCGACAGCCTTCAATCAGCCCCAGCATTTT. It encodes CASSGPTAFNQPQHF.

This chain links TRBV30 with TRBJ1-3; D perhaps matches TRBD1 (6 bases). V gave up 5 bases and J gave up 2 bases, with 10 bases separating them. CDR1 is GTSNPN, CDR2 SVGIG, per germline (reference sequence). The CDR3 contains 13 residues. The CDR3: CAWYNRAGNTIYF. The CDR3 DNA reads as TGTGCCTGGTACAACAGGGCTGGAAACACCATATATTTT. The full variable domain, its missing parts supplied by reference TRBV30 and TRBJ1-3, is SQTIHQWPATLVQPVGSPLSLECTVEGTSNPNLYWYRQAAGRGLQLLFYSVGIGQISSEVPQNLSASRPQDRQFILSSKKLLLSDSGFYLCAWYNRAGNTIYFGEGSWLTVV.

The gene calls are TRBV6-4 and TRBJ2-2; D is possibly TRBD1 (6 bases). Germline CDR1 MRHNA, CDR2 SNTAGT. CDR3 length: 14 residues. With 6 bases removed from V and 4 bases from J, the gap between germline ends came to 12 bases. CDR3 in amino acids: CASSPGHVTGELFF. The CDR3 DNA sequence: TGTGCCAGCAGCCCGGGACACGTCACCGGGGAGCTGTTTTTT.

This clone was counted a few times. CDR3 nucleotides: TGTGCCAGTAGCAAGACTAGCGGGAGGCCCACAGATACGCAGTATTTT. Amino acid sequence: CASSKTSGRPTDTQYF. J is TRBJ2-3 and V is TRBV19, with 13 bases matching TRBD2. Per the germline V gene, CDR1 is LNHDA and CDR2 is SQIVND (reference sequence). The CDR3 sequence is 16 residues long. After removal of 6 bases from V and 2 bases from J, the junction contained 5 bases not matched to a gene.

This chain connects TRBV9 to TRBJ1-5; 7 bases agree with TRBD1. V dropped 4 bases and J dropped 6; count of bases not matched to a gene: 7. The length of the CDR3 is 14 residues. Germline CDR1 is SGDLS and CDR2 is YYNGEE. The CDR3 loop is CASSKDRVGQPQHF. The CDR3 DNA sequence: TGTGCCAGCAGCAAAGACAGGGTGGGTCAGCCCCAGCATTTT.

The rearrangement uses TRBV27 and TRBJ2-3, with 7 bases that match TRBD2. Trimming removed 2 bases from V and 1 base from J; junction bases left unmatched: 3. The CDR3 is made up of 15 amino acids. Germline lookup yields CDR1 MNHEY and CDR2 SMNVEV (reference sequence). The CDR3 here is CASSLAGDRTDTQYF. The CDR3 DNA sequence: TGTGCCAGCAGTTTAGCGGGGGATCGCACAGATACGCAGTATTTT.

This clone turned up a few times. The V call is TRBV11-2, the J call TRBJ2-3, with TRBD2 matching over 10 bases. Trimming cost V 3 bases and J 2 bases; bases outside gene matches: 5. Germline loops: CDR1 SGHAT, CDR2 FQNNGV. The CDR3 totals 16 residues. The CDR3 loop reads CASSLVAGGLTDTQYF. Written as DNA, the CDR3 is TGTGCCAGCAGCTTGGTAGCGGGGGGTCTCACAGATACGCAGTATTTT.

This clone appeared a few times. J is TRBJ2-7 and V is TRBV7-2, with TRBD2 identical over 8 bases. Trimming removed 3 bases from V and 0 bases from J; junction bases left unmatched: 1. This CDR3 spans 14 amino acids. Germline assignment: CDR1 SGHTA and CDR2 FQGNSA. CDR3 nucleotide sequence: TGTGCCAGCAGCTTCGGGGGGGCCTCCTACGAGCAGTACTTC. The encoded protein is CASSFGGASYEQYF.

The genes are TRBV10-2 and TRBJ1-1; tentative D call: TRBD1 (5 bases). The V and J ends lost 4 bases and 5 bases respectively, with 11 bases between them. This CDR3 contains 13 residues. Germline V gene sequence: CDR1 WSHSY, CDR2 SAAADI. The CDR3, as DNA: TGCGCCAGCAGTGTCCAGGGTGGGACTGAAGCTTTCTTT. As protein: CASSVQGGTEAFF.

This clone was found once. V is TRBV10-3 and J is TRBJ2-1, with TRBD2 identical over 9 bases. CDR1 is ENHRY, CDR2 SYGVKD, per germline. Trimming cost V 5 bases and J 5 bases; bases outside gene matches: 10. The CDR3 length is 16 residues. The CDR3 DNA follows: TGTGCCATCAGTAGACTAGCGGAGGCGGACAACAATGAGCAGTTCTTC. Encoded protein: CAISRLAEADNNEQFF.

The V and J genes are TRBV10-3 and TRBJ2-3, with a weak D call TRBD1 (6 bases). V was clipped by 10 bases and J by 0 bases, with 11 bases between them. CDR3 length: 13 amino acids. CDR1 ENHRY and CDR2 SYGVKD come from the germline V gene. Here the CDR3 DNA reads TGTGCCACCAAGGGGGTTAGCACAGATACGCAGTATTTT. This sequence encodes CATKGVSTDTQYF.

The chain has TRBV9 and TRBJ2-5; possible D gene TRBD1, 5 bases. This CDR3 has 15 residues. Trimming took off 10 bases at V and 1 base at J, with 20 bases between the two ends. Germline V gene lookup returns CDR1 SGDLS and CDR2 YYNGEE. The CDR3 DNA follows: TGTGCCGGGTCGAAAGGGGCTAATCCCCAAGAGACCCAGTACTTC. Amino acids: CAGSKGANPQETQYF.

The sample holds a few counts of this clone. This chain uses TRBV19 with TRBJ1-5; D may be TRBD1 (6 bases). Germline V gene data show CDR1 as LNHDA and CDR2 as SQIVND (reference sequence). The V end was cut by 1 base, the J end by 5 bases, with 9 bases between. There are 14 residues in the CDR3. The CDR3 here is CASSIAQGYQPQHF. The CDR3 DNA follows: TGTGCCAGTAGTATAGCACAGGGCTATCAGCCCCAGCATTTT. Based on the CDR3 plus reference TRBV19 and TRBJ1-5, the full variable domain is DGGITQSPKYLFRKEGQNVTLSCEQNLNHDAMYWYRQDPGQGLRLIYYSQIVNDFQKGDIAEGYSVSREKKESFPLTVTSAQKNPTAFYLCASSIAQGYQPQHFGDGTRLSIL.

The V call is TRBV11-1, the J call TRBJ1-5; 8 nucleotides line up with TRBD1. This CDR3 region has 13 residues. Germline V gives CDR1 SGHAT, CDR2 FQDESV (reference sequence). V lost 5 bases to trimming and J lost 8 bases; unmatched junction nucleotides: 5. CDR3 in DNA: TGTGCCAGCAGCACGGACAGGGTAGAGCCCCAGCATTTT. This codes for CASSTDRVEPQHF. The variable domain in full, with the rest retrieved from reference TRBV11-1 and TRBJ1-5, is EAEVAQSPRYKITEKSQAVAFWCDPISGHATLYWYRQILGQGPELLVQFQDESVVDDSQLPKDRFSAERLKGVDSTLKIQPAELGDSAMYLCASSTDRVEPQHFGDGTRLSIL.

The chain has TRBV2 and TRBJ2-7; 7 bases are a match to TRBD1. There are 14 residues in the CDR3. V lost 1 base and J lost 5; bases outside the gene matches: 5. The germline gives CDR1 SNHLY, CDR2 FYNNEI. CDR3 nucleotide sequence: TGTGCCAGCAGTGAAGTAAGGGGGCGGGACGAGCAGTACTTC. Protein sequence: CASSEVRGRDEQYF. The full variable domain, its missing parts supplied by reference TRBV2 and TRBJ2-7, is EPEVTQTPSHQVTQMGQEVILRCVPISNHLYFYWYRQILGQKVEFLVSFYNNEISEKSEIFDDQFSVERPDGSNFTLKIRSTKLEDSAMYFCASSEVRGRDEQYFGPGTRLTVT.

The chain links TRBV1 to TRBJ1-5. TRBV1 is a pseudogene locus. CDR3 length: 16 residues. The CDR3 loop is CTSSHRRVYSNQPQHF. The DNA of the CDR3 is TGCACCAGCAGCCATCGACGGGTATATAGCAATCAGCCCCAGCATTTT.

This clone showed up just once. This chain connects TRBV7-9 to TRBJ1-2, with D possibly being TRBD1 (6 bases). The length of the CDR3 is 13 residues. V was pared by 4 bases and J by 2 bases, with 8 bases between. Germline-derived CDR1 and CDR2 are SEHNR and FQNEAQ (reference sequence). The CDR3, as DNA: TGTGCCAGCAGCTCCAGGGGAAACTATGGCTACACCTTC. It codes for CASSSRGNYGYTF.

The chain has TRBV5-1 and TRBJ2-5; 7 nucleotides line up with TRBD2. With the DNA end fitting TRBJ2-7 better, the J assignment may be wrong. The germline V gene encodes CDR1 SGHRS and CDR2 YFSETQ. CDR3 length: 15 amino acids. The CDR3 sequence is CASSRLPGGAYEQYF. CDR3 nucleotides: TGCGCCAGCAGCCGTTTACCGGGGGGTGCCTACGAGCAGTACTTC.

The chain employs TRBV29-1 and TRBJ2-1; 8 bases agree with TRBD1. With 4 bases clipped from V and 5 bases from J, the junction kept 7 bases outside the gene matches. The CDR3 loop spans 14 amino acids. CDR1 is SQVTM and CDR2 is ANQGSEA in the germline V gene. In nucleotides, the CDR3 is TGCAGCGTTGGCGTGACAGGGGTAGACAATGAGCAGTTCTTC. Translating it yields CSVGVTGVDNEQFF.

The chain couples TRBV9 to TRBJ2-7; 9 nucleotides agree with TRBD1. Germline loops: CDR1 SGDLS, CDR2 YYNGEE. The CDR3 is 15 residues long. The trim removed 4 bases at V and 2 bases at J, leaving 7 bases unmatched. DNA for the CDR3: TGTGCCAGCAGCTTAACCGGGACAGGGCCCTACGAGCAGTACTTC. Translation gives CASSLTGTGPYEQYF.

This chain uses TRBV6-1 with TRBJ1-5; TRBD1 matches 7 bases. After removal of 6 bases from V and 0 bases from J, the junction contained 5 bases not matched to a gene. CDR3 length equals 15 residues. The germline gives CDR1 MNHNS, CDR2 SASEGT. Here the CDR3 DNA reads TGTGCCAGCAGCCGAGGACAGGTTAGCAATCAGCCCCAGCATTTT. It is translated as CASSRGQVSNQPQHF.